This T cell receptor beta chain was recorded in a study of Graves' ophthalmopathy and Graves' hyperthyroidism. This clonotype was seen many times. Antigen unknown. Findings and limits, study-wide: In blood appeared most of the expanded thyroid clonotypes whose frequency exceeded 0.001.

Germline CDR1 reads SQVTM; CDR2 reads ANQGSEA. Trimming removed 0 bases from V and 0 bases from J, with 11 bases in between. The CDR3 length is 16 residues. The authors amplified TCR beta CDR3 regions from RNA transcripts. HTBI-primed first-round RT-PCR preceded second-round multiplex PCR. One entry per CDR3 protein results from TCRdb running MiXCR on the multiplex PCR reads. The data contain approximately 1.2 million distinct CDR3 sequences, about two fifths of them singletons. Source material: peripheral blood or thyroid tissue (not recorded which). V is TRBV29-1 and J is TRBJ1-4; a possible D gene is TRBD1 (5 bases). The clonotype was recovered from an adult man with Graves' hyperthyroidism. CDR3 coding DNA: TGCAGCGTTGAAGATCCGGACACCACAACTAATGAAAAACTGTTTTTT. This sequence encodes CSVEDPDTTTNEKLFF. Full variable domain (outside the CDR3, taken from reference TRBV29-1 and TRBJ1-4): SAVISQKPSRDICQRGTSLTIQCQVDSQVTMMFWYRQQPGQSLTLIATANQGSEATYESGFVIDKFPISRPNLTFSTLTVSNMSPEDSSIYLCSVEDPDTTTNEKLFFGSGTQLSVL.